This passage covers 11 T cell receptor beta chains from one sample sequenced in a study of T cell repertoires in cytomegalovirus infection. TCRdb re-called the reads through MiXCR, storing one row per CDR3 protein. The sample carries under 450,000 distinct CDR3 sequences, about a third recorded once. Antigen specificity for these receptors is unknown. Sequenced material: cultured PBMCs, taken from culture after CMV antigen stimulation. These receptors all stem from a human donor in good health (CMV status not recorded). Some clones in this sample may be carry-over from other donors' samples.

This clonotype was counted between two and nine times. The V call is TRBV7-9, the J call TRBJ1-3, with 9 bases lining up with TRBD1. The length of the CDR3 is 16 residues. Germline loops: CDR1 SEHNR, CDR2 FQNEAQ (reference sequence). Trimming cost V 5 bases and J 4 bases; bases outside gene matches: 9. CDR3 nucleotide sequence: TGTGCCAGCAGCCGAGACAGGGGGTTGAACGGAAACACCATATATTTT. Its translation: CASSRDRGLNGNTIYF.

The chain couples TRBV4-1 to TRBJ2-1; 7 bases map to TRBD2. This CDR3 has 16 amino acids. Unmatched junction bases numbered 2, after V lost 0 bases and J lost 0 bases. Germline V gene data show CDR1 as MGHRA and CDR2 as YSYEKL. CDR3 amino acids: CASSQDLAVSYNEQFF. In nucleotides, the CDR3 is TGCGCCAGCAGCCAAGATCTAGCGGTCTCCTACAATGAGCAGTTCTTC.

This clonotype was detected only a few times. The chain has TRBV6-6 and TRBJ2-1; D is ambiguous. CDR1 MNHNY and CDR2 SVGAGI come from the germline V gene (reference sequence). This CDR3 spans 13 amino acids. V shed 4 bases and J shed 5 bases, with 9 bases lying between them. The CDR3 loop reads CASSSTVDNEQFF. The CDR3 coding sequence is TGTGCCAGCAGTTCAACGGTGGACAATGAGCAGTTCTTC.

In this sample, this clonotype turned up a few times. The chain uses TRBV7-2 and TRBJ2-5, with D uncertain. The CDR3 covers 14 residues. V shed 1 base and J shed 2 bases, with 8 bases lying between them. Germline V gene data show CDR1 as SGHTA and CDR2 as FQGNSA. CDR3 in DNA: TGTGCCAGCAGCTTAGGGGTTTGGCAAGAGACCCAGTACTTC. Amino acids: CASSLGVWQETQYF.

V gene TRBV20-1 combines with J gene TRBJ2-4; D is unclear. CDR3 length: 12 residues. CDR1 and CDR2 from the germline V gene are DFQATT and SNEGSKA (reference sequence). V lost 4 bases and J lost 8, with 12 bases in between. The chain's CDR3 is CSAIDNGDIQYF. The CDR3 region has the DNA TGCAGTGCTATCGACAATGGGGACATTCAGTACTTC.

This clonotype has ten or more counts. The chain recombines TRBV6-5 with TRBJ2-3; 9 bases map to TRBD1. Unmatched junction bases numbered 9, after V lost 1 base and J lost 4 bases. CDR1 is MNHEY, CDR2 SVGAGI, per germline. The CDR3 has 17 amino acids. CDR3 nucleotides: TGTGCCAGCAGTTACTATACTGTGGGACAGGGCCCAGATACGCAGTATTTT. Protein sequence: CASSYYTVGQGPDTQYF.

Only a few counts were recorded for this clonotype. The J gene is TRBJ2-7, the V gene TRBV11-1; possible D gene TRBD1, 6 bases. The CDR3 has 15 amino acids. Trimming took off 6 bases at V and 2 bases at J, with 17 bases between the two ends. Germline V lookup: CDR1 SGHAT, CDR2 FQDESV (reference sequence). The CDR3 protein is CASSSPGTLAYEQYF. The CDR3 DNA is TGTGCCAGCAGTTCTCCCGGGACACTCGCCTACGAGCAGTACTTC.

The V call is TRBV7-9, the J call TRBJ2-7; no firm D call. Trimming took off 6 bases at V and 3 bases at J, with 12 bases between the two ends. CDR1 and CDR2 (germline): SEHNR, FQNEAQ (reference sequence). The CDR3 length is 13 residues. The CDR3 spells CASSLATFYEQYF. The CDR3 DNA reads TGTGCCAGCAGTTTGGCCACCTTCTACGAGCAGTACTTC. Looking up the rest from reference TRBV7-9 and TRBJ2-7 gives the full variable domain: DTGVSQNPRHKITKRGQNVTFRCDPISEHNRLYWYRQTLGQGPEFLTYFQNEAQLEKSRLLSDRFSAERPKGSFSTLEIQRTEQGDSAMYLCASSLATFYEQYFGPGTRLTVT.

This clonotype occurred a few times. This chain links TRBV10-3 with TRBJ2-7, with D perhaps TRBD1 (6 bases). V gave up 3 bases and J gave up 2 bases, with 14 bases separating them. Germline CDR1 and CDR2: ENHRY and SYGVKD. The CDR3 runs 15 residues. CDR3 DNA: TGTGCCATCAGTGAAGAAGGCAGGGGCCCCTACGAGCAGTACGTC. Translation gives CAISEEGRGPYEQYV.

This clonotype came up many times. The rearrangement links TRBV5-1 to TRBJ1-1; 10 bases fit TRBD1. Germline lookup yields CDR1 SGHRS and CDR2 YFSETQ. The V segment lost 3 bases and the J segment 1 base; nucleotides outside the gene matches: 3. This CDR3 spans 15 amino acids. The CDR3 DNA sequence: TGCGCCAGCAGCTGGGGACAGGGGAAGAACACTGAAGCTTTCTTT. Its protein product is CASSWGQGKNTEAFF. The full variable domain, completed using reference TRBV5-1 and TRBJ1-1, is KAGVTQTPRYLIKTRGQQVTLSCSPISGHRSVSWYQQTPGQGLQFLFEYFSETQRNKGNFPGRFSGRQFSNSRSEMNVSTLELGDSALYLCASSWGQGKNTEAFFGQGTRLTVV.

J is TRBJ2-2 and V is TRBV11-2; 7 positions agree with TRBD1. This CDR3 contains 19 residues. Germline-derived CDR1 and CDR2 are SGHAT and FQNNGV. Germline trimming cut 2 bases from V and 3 bases from J; bases unmatched to any gene: 15. The CDR3 DNA sequence: TGTGCCAGCAGCTTATTCCGGGACAGCCTTATCCTTTACACCGGGGAGCTGTTTTTT. This gives the protein CASSLFRDSLILYTGELFF.